This T cell receptor (beta chain) emerged from a study of CD4 T cells in relation to SARS-CoV-2 and coronaviruses. Study background: After 10 days of antigen culture, PBMC TCR beta CDR3s were sequenced.

CD4+ T cells from unexposed donors were obtained before the COVID-19 pandemic (2011-2018). Isolation of CD4+ T cells took place after approximately eleven days in culture. On days 3 and 7, cultures got half fresh IL-2 medium. The CDR3 is made up of 12 amino acids. Germline values: CDR1 GTSNPN, CDR2 SVGIG (reference sequence). V dropped 1 base and J dropped 0 bases, with 3 bases sitting between them. With regard to this clone: Its antigen is not identified.

Only in-frame clones appear in the TCRdb table, and some are missing; sequencing was by immunoSEQ multiplex PCR. The repertoire includes over 15,000 clones, about 80% of them detected once, and about a tenth sits in the top ten. The origin of this receptor is a human donor in good health. The sequenced sample was CD4+ T cells from PBMCs, cultured in vitro. The chain uses TRBV30 and TRBJ1-2; D gene unclear. DNA for the CDR3: TGTGCCTGGAGTGGGGCTAACTATGGCTACACCTTC. Translating gives CAWSGANYGYTF.